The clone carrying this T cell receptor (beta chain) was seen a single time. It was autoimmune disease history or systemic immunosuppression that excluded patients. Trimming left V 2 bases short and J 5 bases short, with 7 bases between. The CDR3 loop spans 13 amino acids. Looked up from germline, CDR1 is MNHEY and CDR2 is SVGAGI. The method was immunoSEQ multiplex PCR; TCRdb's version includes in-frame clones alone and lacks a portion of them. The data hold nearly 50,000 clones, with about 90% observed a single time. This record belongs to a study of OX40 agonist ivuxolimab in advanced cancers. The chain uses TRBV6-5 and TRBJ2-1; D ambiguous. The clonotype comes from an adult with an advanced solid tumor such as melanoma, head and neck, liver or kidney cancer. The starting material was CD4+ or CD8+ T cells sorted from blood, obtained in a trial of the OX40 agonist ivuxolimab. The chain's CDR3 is CASSYLPNNEQFF. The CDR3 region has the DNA TGTGCCAGCAGTTACCTCCCGAACAATGAGCAGTTCTTC.